The clone carrying this T cell receptor (beta chain) was recorded many times. The CDR3 totals 17 residues. The V gene lost 4 bases and the J gene lost 0 bases, with 14 bases spanning the gap. Germline assignment: CDR1 KGHDR and CDR2 SFDVKD. The sample is drawn from a study of spatial heterogeneity in lung cancer. The time point was: blood at routine non-recurrence follow-up after resection. Without sorting, whole RNA was sequenced from tumor, nontumor lung or frozen PBMC. TCRdb recomputed calls from the 5' RACE reads with MiXCR, one row per CDR3 protein. The table includes 50,000 to 60,000 distinct CDR3 sequences, about 7.4% detected once.

The sequenced sample was PBMCs, obtained at follow-up. The chain has TRBV24-1 and TRBJ2-2, with a tentative D call TRBD1 (6 bases). The sequence came from a female donor with early-stage non-small cell lung cancer. The CDR3 here is CATSEPYGGPNTGELFF. The CDR3 DNA sequence: TGTGCCACCAGTGAACCCTATGGGGGCCCGAACACCGGGGAGCTGTTTTTT.